The following is a T cell receptor (beta chain) sequence with its context. The germline V gene encodes CDR1 SNHLY and CDR2 FYNNEI. V lost 6 bases to trimming and J lost 4 bases; unmatched junction nucleotides: 3. CDR3 size: 14 residues. The data are from a study of blood T cell repertoires in COVID-19. Repertoires were generated with immunoSEQ multiplex PCR, while TCRdb's copy carries only in-frame clones and drops some. Of some 88,000 clones listed, about 86% are singletons. The chain combines TRBV2 with TRBJ2-5; TRBD2 aligns across 12 bases. The sample was peripheral blood. The sequence derives from a man aged 55-75 years with acute or convalescent COVID-19. The CDR3 region is CASSPGLAGETQYF. The CDR3 DNA reads TGTGCCAGCAGCCCGGGACTAGCGGGAGAGACCCAGTACTTC.